This T cell receptor (beta chain) was captured by sequencing in a study of blood T cell repertoires in COVID-19. Generated by immunoSEQ multiplex PCR, the TCRdb table keeps only in-frame clones and is missing some. The table has roughly 100,000 clones, more than 75% seen once. V was pared by 1 base and J by 11 bases, with 7 bases of the junction left unmatched. The CDR3 is 15 amino acids. CDR1 and CDR2 from the germline V gene are LNHNV and YYDKDF (reference sequence). Sequencing used peripheral blood. The chain is built from TRBV15 and TRBJ2-7; 14 bases agree with TRBD2. This TCR came from a human donor in a cohort sampled during active COVID-19. CDR3 protein: CATSRGETSGGAKYF. CDR3 bases: TGTGCCACCAGCAGAGGGGAGACTAGCGGGGGGGCCAAGTACTTC.